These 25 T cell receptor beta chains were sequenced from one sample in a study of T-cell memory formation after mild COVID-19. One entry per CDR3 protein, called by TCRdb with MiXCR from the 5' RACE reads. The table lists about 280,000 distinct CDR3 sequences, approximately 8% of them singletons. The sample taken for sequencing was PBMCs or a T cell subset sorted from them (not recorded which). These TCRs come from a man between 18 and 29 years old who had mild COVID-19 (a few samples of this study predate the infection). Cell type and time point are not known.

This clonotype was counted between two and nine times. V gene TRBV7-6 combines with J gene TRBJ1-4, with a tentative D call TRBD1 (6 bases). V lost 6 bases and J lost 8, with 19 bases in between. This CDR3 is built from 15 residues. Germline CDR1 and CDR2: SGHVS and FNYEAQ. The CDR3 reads CASSIQGITGEKLFF. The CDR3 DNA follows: TGTGCCAGCAGTATTCAGGGGATTACGGGAGAAAAACTGTTTTTT.

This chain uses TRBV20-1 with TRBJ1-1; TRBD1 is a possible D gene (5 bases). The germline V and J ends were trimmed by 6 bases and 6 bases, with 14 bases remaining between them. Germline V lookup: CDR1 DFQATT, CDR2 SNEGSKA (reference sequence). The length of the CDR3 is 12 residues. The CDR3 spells CSARVRDAEAFF. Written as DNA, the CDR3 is TGCAGTGCCAGGGTGAGGGACGCTGAAGCTTTCTTT.

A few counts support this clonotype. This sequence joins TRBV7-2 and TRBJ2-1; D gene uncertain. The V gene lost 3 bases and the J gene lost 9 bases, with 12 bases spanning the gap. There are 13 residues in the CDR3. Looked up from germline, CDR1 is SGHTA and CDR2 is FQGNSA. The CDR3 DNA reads TGTGCCAGCAGCTTCACCCGGGTCGGTGAGCAGTTCTTC. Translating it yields CASSFTRVGEQFF.

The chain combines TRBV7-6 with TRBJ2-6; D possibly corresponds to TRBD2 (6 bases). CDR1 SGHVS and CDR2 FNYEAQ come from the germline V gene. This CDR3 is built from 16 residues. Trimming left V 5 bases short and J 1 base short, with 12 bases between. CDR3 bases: TGTGCCAGCAGCCCGTTACTAGCTTCTGGGGCCAACGTCCTGACTTTC. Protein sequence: CASSPLLASGANVLTF.

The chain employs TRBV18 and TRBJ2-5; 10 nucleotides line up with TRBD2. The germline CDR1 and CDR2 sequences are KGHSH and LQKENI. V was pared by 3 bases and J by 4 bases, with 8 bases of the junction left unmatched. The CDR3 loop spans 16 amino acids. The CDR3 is CASSPASGGARETQYF. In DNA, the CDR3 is TGTGCCAGCTCACCCGCCAGCGGGGGGGCTCGAGAGACCCAGTACTTC.

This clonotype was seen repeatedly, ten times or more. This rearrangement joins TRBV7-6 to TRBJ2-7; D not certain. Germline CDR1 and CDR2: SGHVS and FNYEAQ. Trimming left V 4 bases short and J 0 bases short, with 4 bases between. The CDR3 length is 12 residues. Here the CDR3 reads CASSSSSYEQYF. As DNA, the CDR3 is TGTGCCAGCAGCTCCAGCTCCTACGAGCAGTACTTC.

CDR3: CASSGASATNEKLFF. The CDR3 DNA sequence: TGTGCCAGCTCGGGGGCGTCTGCAACTAATGAAAAACTGTTTTTT. This sequence joins TRBV7-9 and TRBJ1-4; possibly TRBD1 for D (6 bases). The CDR3 contains 15 residues. From germline, CDR1 is SEHNR and CDR2 FQNEAQ (reference sequence). V dropped 8 bases and J dropped 0 bases, with 13 bases sitting between them.

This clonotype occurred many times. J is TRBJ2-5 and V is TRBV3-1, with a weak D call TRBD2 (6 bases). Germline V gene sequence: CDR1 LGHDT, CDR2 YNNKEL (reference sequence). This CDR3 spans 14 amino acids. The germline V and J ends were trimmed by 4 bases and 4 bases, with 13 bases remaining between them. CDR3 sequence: CASSLTSSGETQYF. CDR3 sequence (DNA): TGTGCCAGCAGCCTTACTAGCTCGGGAGAGACCCAGTACTTC.

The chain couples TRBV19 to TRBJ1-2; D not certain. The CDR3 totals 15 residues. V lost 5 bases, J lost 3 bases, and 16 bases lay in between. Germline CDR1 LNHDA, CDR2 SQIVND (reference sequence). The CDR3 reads CASSPIQVRDYGYTF. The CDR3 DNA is TGTGCCAGTAGTCCTATTCAGGTCCGGGACTATGGCTACACCTTC. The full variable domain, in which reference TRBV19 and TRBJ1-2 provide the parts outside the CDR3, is DGGITQSPKYLFRKEGQNVTLSCEQNLNHDAMYWYRQDPGQGLRLIYYSQIVNDFQKGDIAEGYSVSREKKESFPLTVTSAQKNPTAFYLCASSPIQVRDYGYTFGSGTRLTVV.

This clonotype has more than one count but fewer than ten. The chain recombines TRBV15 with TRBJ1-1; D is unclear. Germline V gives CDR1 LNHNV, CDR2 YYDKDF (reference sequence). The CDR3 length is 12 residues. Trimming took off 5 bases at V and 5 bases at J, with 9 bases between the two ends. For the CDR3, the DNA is TGTGCCACCAGCGGCCTGCGGACTGAAGCTTTCTTT. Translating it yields CATSGLRTEAFF. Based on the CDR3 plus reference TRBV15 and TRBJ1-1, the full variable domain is DAMVIQNPRYQVTQFGKPVTLSCSQTLNHNVMYWYQQKSSQAPKLLFHYYDKDFNNEADTPDNFQSRRPNTSFCFLDIRSPGLGDTAMYLCATSGLRTEAFFGQGTRLTVV.

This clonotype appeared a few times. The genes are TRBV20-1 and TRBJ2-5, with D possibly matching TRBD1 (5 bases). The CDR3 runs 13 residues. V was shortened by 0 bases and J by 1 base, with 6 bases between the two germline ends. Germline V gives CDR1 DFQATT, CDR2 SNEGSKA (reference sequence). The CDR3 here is CSARDRGQETQYF. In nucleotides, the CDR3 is TGCAGTGCTAGAGATAGGGGCCAAGAGACCCAGTACTTC.

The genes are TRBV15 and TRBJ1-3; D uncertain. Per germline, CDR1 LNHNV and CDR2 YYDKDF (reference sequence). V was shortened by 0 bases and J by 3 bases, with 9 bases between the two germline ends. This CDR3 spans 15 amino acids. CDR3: CATSRDKGFGNTIYF. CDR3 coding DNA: TGTGCCACCAGCAGAGATAAAGGGTTTGGAAACACCATATATTTT.

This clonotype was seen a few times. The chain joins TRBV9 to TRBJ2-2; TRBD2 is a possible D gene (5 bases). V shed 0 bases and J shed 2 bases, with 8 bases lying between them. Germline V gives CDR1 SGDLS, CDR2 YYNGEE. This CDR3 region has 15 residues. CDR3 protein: CASSVESGNTGELFF. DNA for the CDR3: TGTGCCAGCAGCGTAGAAAGCGGCAACACCGGGGAGCTGTTTTTT.

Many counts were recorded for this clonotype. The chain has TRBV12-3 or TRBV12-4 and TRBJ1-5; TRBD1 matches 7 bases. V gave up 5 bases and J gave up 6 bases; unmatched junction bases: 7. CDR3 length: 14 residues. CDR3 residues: CASSTQGTFQPQHF. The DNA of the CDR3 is TGTGCCAGCAGTACACAGGGGACTTTTCAGCCCCAGCATTTT.

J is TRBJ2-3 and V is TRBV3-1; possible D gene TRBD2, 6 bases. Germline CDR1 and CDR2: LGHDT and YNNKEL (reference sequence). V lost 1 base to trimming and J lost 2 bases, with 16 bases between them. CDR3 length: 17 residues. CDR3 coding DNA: TGTGCCAGCAGCCAAGCGTCCGCAGCGGGCTACACAGATACGCAGTATTTT. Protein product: CASSQASAAGYTDTQYF.

CDR3 nucleotides: TGTGCCAGCAGGGACACGTGGTACGCTGAAGCTTTCTTT. Protein sequence: CASRDTWYAEAFF. The chain recombines TRBV12-3 or TRBV12-4 with TRBJ1-1, with D possibly matching TRBD1 (5 bases). V lost 6 bases, J lost 6 bases, and 14 bases lay in between. The CDR3 extends over 13 amino acids.

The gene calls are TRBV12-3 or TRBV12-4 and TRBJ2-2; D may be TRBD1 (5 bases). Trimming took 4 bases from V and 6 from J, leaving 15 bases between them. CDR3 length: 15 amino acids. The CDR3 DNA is TGTGCCAGCAGTTCAGCCAGGGTAGGATCCGGGGAGCTGTTTTTT. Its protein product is CASSSARVGSGELFF.

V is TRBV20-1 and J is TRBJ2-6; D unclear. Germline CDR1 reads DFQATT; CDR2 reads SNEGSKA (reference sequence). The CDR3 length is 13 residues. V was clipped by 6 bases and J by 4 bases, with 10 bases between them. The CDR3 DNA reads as TGCAGTGCCCCCACCCCGGGGGCCAACGTCCTGACTTTC. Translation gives CSAPTPGANVLTF.

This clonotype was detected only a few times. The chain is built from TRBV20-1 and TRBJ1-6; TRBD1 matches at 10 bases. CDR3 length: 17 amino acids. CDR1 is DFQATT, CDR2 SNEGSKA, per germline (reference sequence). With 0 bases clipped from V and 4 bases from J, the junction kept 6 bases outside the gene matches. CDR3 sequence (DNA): TGCAGTGCTAGAGATGGGGACAGGGGACTTTATAATTCACCCCTCCACTTT. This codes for CSARDGDRGLYNSPLHF.

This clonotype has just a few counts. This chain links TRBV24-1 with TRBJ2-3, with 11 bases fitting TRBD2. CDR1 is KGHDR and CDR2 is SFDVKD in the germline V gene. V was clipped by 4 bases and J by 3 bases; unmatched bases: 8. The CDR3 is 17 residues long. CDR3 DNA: TGTGCCACCAGTGAGATCTCTAGCGGGGGGATGACAGATACGCAGTATTTT. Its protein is CATSEISSGGMTDTQYF.

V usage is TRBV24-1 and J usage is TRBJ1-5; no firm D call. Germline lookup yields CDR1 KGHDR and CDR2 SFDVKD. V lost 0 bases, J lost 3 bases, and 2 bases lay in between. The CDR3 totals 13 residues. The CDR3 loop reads CATSDLPNQPQHF. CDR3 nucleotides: TGTGCCACCAGTGATTTGCCCAATCAGCCCCAGCATTTT.

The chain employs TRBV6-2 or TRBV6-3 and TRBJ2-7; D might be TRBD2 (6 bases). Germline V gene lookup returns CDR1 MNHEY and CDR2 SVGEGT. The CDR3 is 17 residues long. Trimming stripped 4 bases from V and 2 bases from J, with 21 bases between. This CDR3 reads CASSSAGGGARTYEQYV. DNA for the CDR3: TGTGCCAGCAGTTCAGCGGGTGGAGGAGCCAGGACCTACGAGCAGTACGTC.

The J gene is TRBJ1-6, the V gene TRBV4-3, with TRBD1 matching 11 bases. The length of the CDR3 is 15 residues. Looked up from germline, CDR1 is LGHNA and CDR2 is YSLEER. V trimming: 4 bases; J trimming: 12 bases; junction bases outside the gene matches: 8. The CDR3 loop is CASSPQGQGVGPLHF. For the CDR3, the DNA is TGCGCCAGCAGCCCGCAGGGACAGGGGGTGGGACCCCTCCACTTT.

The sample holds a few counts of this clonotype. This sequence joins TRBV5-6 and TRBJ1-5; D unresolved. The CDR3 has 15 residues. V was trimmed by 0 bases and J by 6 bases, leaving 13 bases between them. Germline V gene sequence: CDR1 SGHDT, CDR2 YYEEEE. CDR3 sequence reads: CASSLGVGLGQPQHF. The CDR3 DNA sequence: TGTGCCAGCAGCTTGGGGGTAGGGCTTGGTCAGCCCCAGCATTTT. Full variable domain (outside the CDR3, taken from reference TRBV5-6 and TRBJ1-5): DAGVTQSPTHLIKTRGQQVTLRCSPKSGHDTVSWYQQALGQGPQFIFQYYEEEERQRGNFPDRFSGHQFPNYSSELNVNALLLGDSALYLCASSLGVGLGQPQHFGDGTRLSIL.

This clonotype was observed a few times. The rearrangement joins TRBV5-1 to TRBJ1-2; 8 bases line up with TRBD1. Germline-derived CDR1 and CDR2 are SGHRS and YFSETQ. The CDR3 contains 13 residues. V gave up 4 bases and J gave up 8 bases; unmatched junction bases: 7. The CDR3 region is CASSEDRAEGYTF. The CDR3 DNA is TGCGCCAGCAGCGAGGACAGGGCAGAAGGCTACACCTTC.